The rows below give T cell receptor beta chains drawn from one sample of a study of cytomegalovirus exposure and HLA in healthy donors. Measured with immunoSEQ multiplex PCR; TCRdb has only the in-frame clones, and not every one. This sample carries around 150,000 clones, about 78% of them seen once, and the ten largest clones take around 4.2%. The material sequenced was PBMCs. These receptor sequences come from a man aged 45-65 years in good health and CMV-seropositive. CDR3s include the opening cysteine and the closing phenylalanine or tryptophan. D genes are given only for firm matches. Clone size, where shown, is once, few, many, or a class for clones that have expanded.

size	V	J	D	CDR3	DNA
few	TRBV6-5	TRBJ1-1	TRBD1	CASSPNRGRTEAFF	TGTGCCAGCAGCCCGAACAGGGGGCGGACTGAAGCTTTCTTT
-	TRBV2	TRBJ2-7	-	CASSEQQGTEQYF	TGTGCCAGCAGTGAACAACAGGGTACCGAGCAGTACTTC
-	TRBV7-9	TRBJ1-6	-	CASSLGPTYNSPLHF	TGTGCCAGCAGCTTAGGACCGACTTATAATTCACCCCTCCACTTT
-	TRBV18	TRBJ2-2	TRBD1	CASSLLPGQGLTGELFF	TGTGCCAGCTCACTGCTACCGGGACAGGGGTTGACCGGGGAGCTGTTTTTT
once	TRBV5-4	TRBJ2-1	TRBD2	CASRQKQTSGRGHEQFF	TGTGCCAGCAGGCAGAAGCAGACTAGCGGGAGAGGGCATGAGCAGTTCTTC
-	TRBV12-5	TRBJ1-1	-	CASTPGGAGNTEAFF	TGTGCTAGTACCCCTGGGGGCGCGGGGAACACTGAAGCTTTCTTT
-	TRBV27	TRBJ1-2	-	CASSPAGMVRLYGYTF	TGTGCCAGCAGCCCTGCGGGGATGGTGAGATTATATGGCTACACCTTC
-	TRBV19	TRBJ1-2	-	CASSRTQGYDYGYTF	TGTGCCAGTAGTAGGACTCAGGGGTATGACTATGGCTACACCTTC
-	TRBV6-5	TRBJ1-1	-	CASSLGGRGGAFF	TGTGCCAGCAGTTTAGGAGGTAGGGGGGGAGCTTTCTTT
-	TRBV7-2	TRBJ2-1	TRBD2	CASSSLAGSYNEQFF	TGTGCCAGCAGCTCGCTAGCGGGGTCATACAATGAGCAGTTCTTC
-	TRBV6-1	TRBJ1-1	-	CASSRENTEAFF	TGTGCCAGCAGTCGGGAGAACACTGAAGCTTTCTTT
-	TRBV5-6	TRBJ2-2	TRBD1	CASSLGFLGQGVGELFF	TGTGCCAGCAGCTTGGGATTTTTAGGACAGGGTGTCGGGGAGCTGTTTTTT
-	TRBV19	TRBJ1-3	-	CASSVGSWSSGNTIYF	TGTGCCAGTAGTGTGGGGAGTTGGTCCTCTGGAAACACCATATATTTT
-	TRBV5-4	TRBJ2-7	TRBD2	CASSLGAGVYEQYF	TGTGCCAGCAGTTTAGGAGCGGGAGTCTACGAGCAGTACTTC
-	TRBV7-9	TRBJ1-2	-	CASSPVDRFYGYTF	TGTGCCAGCAGCCCCGTGGACAGATTCTATGGCTACACCTTC
-	TRBV6-5	TRBJ1-3	TRBD1	CASRGDRSSGNTIYF	TGTGCCAGCAGGGGGGACAGGAGCTCTGGAAACACCATATATTTT
-	TRBV27	TRBJ1-2	TRBD1	CASSPPGQGELGYGYTF	TGTGCCAGCAGTCCCCCGGGACAGGGGGAATTAGGCTATGGCTACACCTTC
-	TRBV10-2	TRBJ1-5	-	CASSEHGGNQPQHF	TGCGCCAGCAGTGAGCACGGGGGGAATCAGCCCCAGCATTTT
-	TRBV2	TRBJ1-4	-	CASSDGGANEKLFF	TGTGCCAGCAGCGACGGGGGAGCTAATGAAAAACTGTTTTTT
-	TRBV6-1	TRBJ2-1	-	CASRHGGVQFF	TGTGCCAGCCGCCATGGAGGAGTGCAGTTCTTC
-	TRBV7-2	TRBJ2-5	TRBD2	CASSLGSGGVGQETQYF	TGTGCCAGCAGCTTGGGTAGCGGGGGGGTGGGCCAAGAGACCCAGTACTTC
-	TRBV4-1	TRBJ1-1	TRBD1	CASSQDPRGTGGVGNEAFF	TGCGCCAGCAGCCAAGATCCAAGAGGGACAGGGGGCGTTGGAAATGAAGCTTTCTTT
-	TRBV28	TRBJ1-1	-	CASRLSDRSPVAFF	TGTGCCAGCAGATTATCTGACAGGTCACCGGTGGCTTTCTTT
few	TRBV11-3	TRBJ2-5	-	CASSTGQPQETQYF	TGTGCCAGCAGCACTGGACAGCCTCAAGAGACCCAGTACTTC
-	TRBV5-1	TRBJ2-2	TRBD2	CASSLVASGFGAGELFF	TGCGCCAGCAGCTTGGTGGCTAGCGGGTTTGGGGCCGGGGAGCTGTTTTTT
-	TRBV6-5	TRBJ2-2	-	CASRASDSSTGELFF	TGTGCCAGCAGGGCTAGCGACAGCTCCACCGGGGAGCTGTTTTTT